The 21 T cell receptor beta chains below come from one sample, sequenced in a study of shared clonotypes between healthy human individuals. Clones were read by immunoSEQ multiplex PCR, and TCRdb kept only the in-frame ones, dropping some. The sample includes 2 million to 2.5 million clones, approximately 93% seen only once; the top ten take 0.35% to 0.45%. The sequenced sample consisted of naive CD4+ T cells from PBMCs. Subset denoted: CD45RA+ positively selected. The origin of the receptors is a man aged 18 to 30 in good health. Some clones in this sample may be carry-over from other donors' samples.

The rearrangement uses TRBV10-3 and TRBJ2-5; TRBD1 agrees at 10 bases. The trim removed 7 bases at V and 3 bases at J, leaving 8 bases unmatched. Germline V gene lookup returns CDR1 ENHRY and CDR2 SYGVKD. This CDR3 has 15 residues. The CDR3 nucleotides read TGTGCCATCAAAAGAGGGACAGGGGTCGAAGAGACCCAGTACTTC. It encodes CAIKRGTGVEETQYF.

The genes are TRBV28 and TRBJ2-7; the D gene is possibly TRBD2 (7 bases). V dropped 7 bases and J dropped 3 bases, with 22 bases sitting between them. This CDR3 is 16 amino acids long. CDR1 and CDR2 from the germline V gene are MDHEN and SYDVKM. The CDR3 bases are TGTGCCAGCACACCGGGGGGCACAGGGTTTCTCTACGAGCAGTACTTC. Protein sequence: CASTPGGTGFLYEQYF.

This clone was seen once. This chain links TRBV5-1 with TRBJ2-7; TRBD2 matches at 9 bases. V trimming: 1 base; J trimming: 4 bases; junction bases outside the gene matches: 3. This CDR3 spans 14 amino acids. CDR1 and CDR2 (germline): SGHRS, YFSETQ. Here the CDR3 DNA reads TGCGCCAGCAGCTTGTTCCTAGCGGGATACGAGCAGTACTTC. It translates to CASSLFLAGYEQYF.

The CDR3 loop reads CASSAGTSGRGEQYF. As DNA, the CDR3 is TGCGCCAGCAGCGCCGGGACTAGCGGGAGGGGAGAGCAGTACTTC. The chain employs TRBV5-1 and TRBJ2-7; 16 nucleotides agree with TRBD2. CDR1 is SGHRS and CDR2 is YFSETQ in the germline V gene. V gave up 4 bases and J gave up 7 bases; unmatched junction bases: 5. There are 15 residues in the CDR3.

The chain employs TRBV11-2 and TRBJ2-1; maybe TRBD1 (7 bases). The ends were cut back, 2 bases at V and 15 bases at J, with 17 bases in the middle. There are 13 residues in the CDR3. Looked up from germline, CDR1 is SGHAT and CDR2 is FQNNGV. The CDR3 loop is CASSLSHRGGRFF. The CDR3 DNA is TGTGCCAGCAGCTTATCCCACAGGGGAGGTCGGTTCTTC.

V and J are TRBV7-9 and TRBJ2-5; no firm D call. Germline loops: CDR1 SEHNR, CDR2 FQNEAQ (reference sequence). This CDR3 is 13 amino acids long. Trimming shortened V by 3 bases and J by 1 base, and 6 bases separated the two germline ends. CDR3 residues: CASSFKPQETQYF. In nucleotides, the CDR3 is TGTGCCAGCAGCTTCAAGCCCCAAGAGACCCAGTACTTC. The entire variable domain, with the rest obtained from reference TRBV7-9 and TRBJ2-5, is as follows: DTGVSQNPRHKITKRGQNVTFRCDPISEHNRLYWYRQTLGQGPEFLTYFQNEAQLEKSRLLSDRFSAERPKGSFSTLEIQRTEQGDSAMYLCASSFKPQETQYFGPGTRLLVL.

This clone was seen a few times. This rearrangement joins TRBV5-1 to TRBJ1-5; tentatively, D is TRBD1 (5 bases). The CDR3 totals 13 residues. CDR1 and CDR2 (germline): SGHRS, YFSETQ. The ends were cut back, 4 bases at V and 11 bases at J, with 16 bases in the middle. DNA for the CDR3: TGCGCCAGCAGCCCCACCCCGGGGGAGGCCCAGCATTTT. Its protein is CASSPTPGEAQHF.

The chain is built from TRBV15 and TRBJ1-2; TRBD1 agrees at 7 bases. Germline values: CDR1 LNHNV, CDR2 YYDKDF (reference sequence). J gave up 2 bases and V 2 bases, and 2 bases lay outside the gene matches. The CDR3 extends over 14 amino acids. CDR3 loop: CATSRLQGNYGYTF. The CDR3 coding sequence is TGTGCCACCAGCAGATTACAGGGGAACTATGGCTACACCTTC. Full variable domain (rest looked up from reference TRBV15 and TRBJ1-2): DAMVIQNPRYQVTQFGKPVTLSCSQTLNHNVMYWYQQKSSQAPKLLFHYYDKDFNNEADTPDNFQSRRPNTSFCFLDIRSPGLGDTAMYLCATSRLQGNYGYTFGSGTRLTVV.

As regards this clone: Different DNA sequences within this sample yield the same CDR3. The chain carries TRBV28 and TRBJ1-2, with D perhaps matching TRBD1 (6 bases). V shed 2 bases and J shed 2 bases, with 15 bases lying between them. CDR1 MDHEN and CDR2 SYDVKM come from the germline V gene. The CDR3 extends over 16 amino acids. This chain's CDR3 is CASSLGGQRANYGYTF. Here the CDR3 DNA reads TGTGCCAGCAGTTTAGGGGGACAAAGGGCCAACTATGGCTACACCTTC.

This clone has just one count. V is TRBV6-6 and J is TRBJ2-7; TRBD2 is a possible D gene (6 bases). Trimming shortened V by 10 bases and J by 6 bases, and 22 bases separated the two germline ends. This CDR3 has 14 amino acids. The germline gives CDR1 MNHNY, CDR2 SVGAGI (reference sequence). The CDR3 spells CATSRRDSRREQYF. The CDR3 DNA reads as TGTGCCACCTCACGGCGGGACTCTCGCCGCGAGCAGTACTTC.

J is TRBJ1-2 and V is TRBV30; 7 bases map to TRBD1. The CDR3 totals 11 residues. Germline lookup yields CDR1 GTSNPN and CDR2 SVGIG (reference sequence). V lost 3 bases and J lost 6; bases outside the gene matches: 1. CDR3 in DNA: TGTGCCTGGAGGACAGGGAATGGCTACACCTTC. Amino acids: CAWRTGNGYTF.

This chain connects TRBV30 to TRBJ2-3, with 10 bases lining up with TRBD1. Per germline, CDR1 GTSNPN and CDR2 SVGIG (reference sequence). The CDR3 extends over 13 amino acids. V lost 5 bases and J lost 5; bases outside the gene matches: 4. CDR3 loop: CAWATGGKDTQYF. In DNA form, the CDR3 reads TGTGCCTGGGCGACAGGGGGCAAAGATACGCAGTATTTT.

The V and J genes are TRBV2 and TRBJ1-3; D uncertain. CDR3 size: 17 residues. Trimming pared 6 bases from V and 0 bases from J, leaving 18 bases between. In germline, CDR1 is SNHLY, CDR2 FYNNEI. The CDR3 here is CASSPRGGQVSGNTIYF. CDR3 nucleotide sequence: TGTGCCAGCAGCCCTCGGGGAGGGCAGGTCTCTGGAAACACCATATATTTT.

The chain employs TRBV9 and TRBJ2-3; 8 bases line up with TRBD1. The CDR3 contains 17 residues. The V gene's germline CDR1 is SGDLS and CDR2 YYNGEE. The V gene end was trimmed by 0 bases and the J gene end by 9 bases; junction bases not matched to a gene: 15. In nucleotides, the CDR3 is TGTGCCAGCAGCGTAGAAGAGCGGCGTACGCACAGGGGGACGCAGTATTTT. The encoded protein is CASSVEERRTHRGTQYF.

This chain links TRBV6-6 with TRBJ1-2; D not resolved. From germline, CDR1 is MNHNY and CDR2 SVGAGI (reference sequence). V lost 7 bases and J 11 bases, leaving 17 bases between the germline ends. CDR3 length: 12 residues. CDR3 residues: CASNKIDASYTF. CDR3 sequence (DNA): TGTGCCAGCAACAAGATAGATGCAAGTTACACCTTC.

The genes are TRBV5-1 and TRBJ2-7; 11 bases are shared with TRBD2. The V segment lost 4 bases and the J segment 3 bases; nucleotides outside the gene matches: 12. Germline lookup yields CDR1 SGHRS and CDR2 YFSETQ. This CDR3 region has 17 residues. The CDR3 region is CASSVTSGTSGYYEQYF. CDR3 in DNA: TGCGCCAGCAGCGTCACATCCGGGACTAGCGGATACTACGAGCAGTACTTC.

V usage is TRBV7-9 and J usage is TRBJ2-5; D not certain. The DNA end is more similar to TRBJ2-7, so the J call may be wrong. This CDR3 has 14 residues. Germline V CDR1 and CDR2: SEHNR, FQNEAQ (reference sequence). The CDR3, as DNA: TGTGCCAGCAGCGCGTCGGGCCACTCCTACGAGCAGTACTTC. As protein: CASSASGHSYEQYF.

The CDR3 sequence: CASSPGGTGGYSNQPQHF. The CDR3 nucleotides are TGTGCCAGTAGTCCAGGAGGGACAGGGGGATATAGCAATCAGCCCCAGCATTTT. The rearrangement links TRBV19 to TRBJ1-5; 11 bases map to TRBD1. Germline loops: CDR1 LNHDA, CDR2 SQIVND (reference sequence). This CDR3 has 18 amino acids. V lost 5 bases to trimming and J lost 0 bases; unmatched junction nucleotides: 9.

V usage is TRBV30 and J usage is TRBJ2-7; D possibly matches TRBD1 or TRBD2 (5 bases each). Germline V gives CDR1 GTSNPN, CDR2 SVGIG (reference sequence). Trimming shortened V by 2 bases and J by 5 bases, and 16 bases separated the two germline ends. This CDR3 contains 14 residues. CDR3 bases: TGTGCCTGGAGTCGGGCTAGGTTGGGGGACGAGCAGTACTTC. Its protein is CAWSRARLGDEQYF.

The V call is TRBV11-1, the J call TRBJ1-4; D remains ambiguous. The CDR3 runs 14 residues. The germline gives CDR1 SGHAT, CDR2 FQDESV (reference sequence). The V gene lost 4 bases and the J gene lost 4 bases, with 10 bases spanning the gap. CDR3 nucleotide sequence: TGTGCCAGCAGCTCCGGGGTTTTTAATGAAAAACTGTTTTTT. As protein: CASSSGVFNEKLFF.

To note about this clone: Other DNA sequences in the sample encode the same CDR3. The rearrangement joins TRBV11-2 to TRBJ1-4; 7 positions match TRBD1. CDR3 length: 14 residues. Germline V lookup: CDR1 SGHAT, CDR2 FQNNGV. V shed 6 bases, J shed 2 bases, and the junction held 3 bases outside the gene matches. As DNA, the CDR3 is TGTGCCAGCAGTCGCAGGGGGACTAATGAAAAACTGTTTTTT. This translates into CASSRRGTNEKLFF.